This T cell receptor beta chain came from a study of blood T cell repertoires in COVID-19. Study summary: Samples of COVID-19 (acute and convalescent) were obtained from the United States, Italy and Spain.

The CDR3 is made up of 14 amino acids. The germline V gene encodes CDR1 MGHRA and CDR2 YSYEKL. The germline V and J ends were trimmed by 1 base and 7 bases, with 11 bases remaining between them. This clone was counted at least ten times. TCRdb keeps only in-frame clones here, not all; method: immunoSEQ multiplex PCR. The table has under 200,000 clones, 85% to 90% seen once. The TCR originated in a woman older than 75 in a cohort sampled during active or convalescent COVID-19. The chain combines TRBV4-1 with TRBJ2-1, with D unclear. Sequenced input: peripheral blood. This CDR3 is CASSQAFPGNEQFF. CDR3 bases: TGCGCCAGCAGCCAAGCATTCCCCGGGAATGAGCAGTTCTTC.